The 9 T cell receptor beta chains below come from one sample, sequenced in a study of blood T cell repertoires in COVID-19. Method: immunoSEQ multiplex PCR; TCRdb's copy keeps in-frame clones and lacks some. The profile shows roughly 63,000 clones, 65% to 80% of them singletons. Sequencing used peripheral blood. All receptors derive from a human donor in a cohort sampled during active COVID-19.

This chain connects TRBV7-9 to TRBJ1-2; 10 bases fit TRBD1. V lost 6 bases and J lost 7; bases outside the gene matches: 5. This CDR3 comprises 13 residues. Germline values: CDR1 SEHNR, CDR2 FQNEAQ (reference sequence). The CDR3 region has the DNA TGTGCCAGCAGTCCGGGACAGGGGACTGGCTACACCTTC. This sequence encodes CASSPGQGTGYTF.

V and J are TRBV7-7 and TRBJ2-2, with D possibly being TRBD2 (5 bases). V lost 5 bases to trimming and J lost 0 bases, with 7 bases between them. Germline CDR1 SSHAT, CDR2 FNYEAQ (reference sequence). The CDR3 runs to 14 residues. CDR3: CASSRAANTGELFF. CDR3 nucleotide sequence: TGTGCCAGCAGCCGAGCGGCGAACACCGGGGAGCTGTTTTTT.

The CDR3, as DNA: TGTGCCAGCAGCTTAAGCAGGGGCCAGACAGATACGCAGTATTTT. Residues: CASSLSRGQTDTQYF. The V gene is TRBV7-2, the J gene TRBJ2-3; weak D call: TRBD1 (6 bases). The CDR3 extends over 15 amino acids. V lost 2 bases and J 3 bases, leaving 12 bases between the germline ends. Germline V CDR1 and CDR2: SGHTA, FQGNSA. Using reference TRBV7-2 and TRBJ2-3 for the parts outside the CDR3, the full variable domain is GAGVSQSPSNKVTEKGKDVELRCDPISGHTALYWYRQSLGQGLEFLIYFQGNSAPDKSGLPSDRFSAERTGGSVSTLTIQRTQQEDSAVYLCASSLSRGQTDTQYFGPGTRLTVL.

The genes are TRBV7-3 and TRBJ2-3; possibly TRBD1 for D (6 bases). Trimming left V 4 bases short and J 1 base short, with 9 bases between. The CDR3 covers 14 residues. Per germline, CDR1 SGHTA and CDR2 FQGTGA. DNA for the CDR3: TGTGCCAGCAGCTATCGACAGGGCACAGATACGCAGTATTTT. Protein product: CASSYRQGTDTQYF.

The rearrangement uses TRBV19 and TRBJ1-2; TRBD1 is a possible D gene (6 bases). Germline-derived CDR1 and CDR2 are LNHDA and SQIVND (reference sequence). The CDR3 loop spans 15 amino acids. V lost 10 bases, J lost 0 bases, and 18 bases lay in between. This chain's CDR3 is CATTLLGGANYGYTF. The CDR3 bases are TGTGCCACCACCCTTCTAGGGGGTGCTAACTATGGCTACACCTTC. The variable domain in full, completed from reference TRBV19 and TRBJ1-2, reads DGGITQSPKYLFRKEGQNVTLSCEQNLNHDAMYWYRQDPGQGLRLIYYSQIVNDFQKGDIAEGYSVSREKKESFPLTVTSAQKNPTAFYLCATTLLGGANYGYTFGSGTRLTVV.

The gene calls are TRBV11-3 and TRBJ2-2, with a tentative D call TRBD2 (5 bases). This CDR3 comprises 15 residues. Trimming stripped 4 bases from V and 2 bases from J, with 11 bases between. Germline values: CDR1 SGHNT, CDR2 YENEEA. The DNA of the CDR3 is TGTGCCAGCAGCTCCGGACGGGATAACACCGGGGAGCTGTTTTTT. Translation gives CASSSGRDNTGELFF.

The chain couples TRBV7-9 to TRBJ2-6, with 7 bases that match TRBD2. Germline CDR1 SEHNR, CDR2 FQNEAQ (reference sequence). J gave up 4 bases and V 3 bases, and 6 bases lay outside the gene matches. The CDR3 has 16 residues. This CDR3 is CASSLGSGAGANVLTF. The CDR3, as DNA: TGTGCCAGCAGCTTGGGCAGCGGGGCCGGGGCCAACGTCCTGACTTTC.

This clone has more than one count but fewer than ten. The chain is built from TRBV4-1 and TRBJ1-1; 7 nucleotides agree with TRBD1. The CDR3 is made up of 17 amino acids. J was trimmed by 0 bases and V by 3 bases; bases with no gene match: 10. Germline lookup yields CDR1 MGHRA and CDR2 YSYEKL. CDR3 nucleotides: TGCGCCAGCAGCCACGACAGGGTGCGGCGTATGAACACTGAAGCTTTCTTT. Amino acid sequence: CASSHDRVRRMNTEAFF.

The rearrangement links TRBV19 to TRBJ2-4, with unresolved D. V lost 8 bases, J lost 3 bases, and 14 bases lay in between. The CDR3 covers 14 residues. Per germline, CDR1 LNHDA and CDR2 SQIVND (reference sequence). DNA for the CDR3: TGTGCCAGTCATCCCACAAGTTACAAAAACATTCAGTACTTC. Translating it yields CASHPTSYKNIQYF.